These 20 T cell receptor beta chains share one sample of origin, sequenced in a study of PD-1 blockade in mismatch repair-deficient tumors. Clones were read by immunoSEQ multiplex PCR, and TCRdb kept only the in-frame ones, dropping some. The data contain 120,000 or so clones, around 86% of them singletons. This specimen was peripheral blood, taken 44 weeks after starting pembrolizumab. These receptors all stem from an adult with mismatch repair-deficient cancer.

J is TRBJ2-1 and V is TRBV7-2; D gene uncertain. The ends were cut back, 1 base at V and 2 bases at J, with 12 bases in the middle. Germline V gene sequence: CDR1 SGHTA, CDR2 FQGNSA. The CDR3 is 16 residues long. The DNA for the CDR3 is TGTGCCAGCAGCTTAGGGTCACCAGGCCCCTACAATGAGCAGTTCTTC. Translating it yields CASSLGSPGPYNEQFF. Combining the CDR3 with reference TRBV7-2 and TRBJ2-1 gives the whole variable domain GAGVSQSPSNKVTEKGKDVELRCDPISGHTALYWYRQSLGQGLEFLIYFQGNSAPDKSGLPSDRFSAERTGGSVSTLTIQRTQQEDSAVYLCASSLGSPGPYNEQFFGPGTRLTVL.

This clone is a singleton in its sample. This CDR3 is CASSYKMAEQYF. The CDR3 DNA follows: TGTGCCAGCAGCTACAAAATGGCCGAGCAGTACTTC. The chain links TRBV28 to TRBJ2-7; no clear D gene. The CDR3 has 12 amino acids. V dropped 6 bases and J dropped 6 bases, with 12 bases sitting between them. Germline CDR1 is MDHEN and CDR2 is SYDVKM.

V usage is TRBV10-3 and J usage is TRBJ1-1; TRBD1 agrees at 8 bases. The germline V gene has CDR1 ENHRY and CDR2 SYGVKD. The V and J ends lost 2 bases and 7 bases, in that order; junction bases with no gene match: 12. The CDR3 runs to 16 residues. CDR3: CAISEARTGRMGEAFF. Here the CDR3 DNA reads TGTGCCATCAGTGAGGCCCGGACAGGGCGAATGGGTGAAGCTTTCTTT.

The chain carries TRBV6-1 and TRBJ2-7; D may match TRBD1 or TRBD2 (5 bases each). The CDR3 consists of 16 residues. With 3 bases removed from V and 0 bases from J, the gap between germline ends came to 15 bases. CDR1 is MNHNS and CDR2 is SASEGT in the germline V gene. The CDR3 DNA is TGTGCCAGCAGTGAGTCAAATTGGGGGAGCTCCTACGAGCAGTACTTC. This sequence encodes CASSESNWGSSYEQYF.

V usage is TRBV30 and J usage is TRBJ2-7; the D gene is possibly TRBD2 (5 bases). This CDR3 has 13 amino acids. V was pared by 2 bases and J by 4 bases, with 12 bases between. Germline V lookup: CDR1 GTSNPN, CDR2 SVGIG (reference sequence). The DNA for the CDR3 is TGTGCCTGGAGTTATAGGGAGCTATACGAGCAGTACTTC. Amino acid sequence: CAWSYRELYEQYF.

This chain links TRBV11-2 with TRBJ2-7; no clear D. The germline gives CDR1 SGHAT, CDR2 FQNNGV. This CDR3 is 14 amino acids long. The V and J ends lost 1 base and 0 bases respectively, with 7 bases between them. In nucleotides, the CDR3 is TGTGCCAGCAGCTTAGCGTCCTCCTCCTACGAGCAGTACTTC. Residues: CASSLASSSYEQYF.

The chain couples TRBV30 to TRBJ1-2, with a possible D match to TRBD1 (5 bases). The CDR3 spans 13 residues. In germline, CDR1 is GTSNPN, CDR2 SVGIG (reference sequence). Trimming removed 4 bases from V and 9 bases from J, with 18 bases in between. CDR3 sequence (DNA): TGTGCCTGGACAGGGAGACGTATTAGTCGCTACACCTTC. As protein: CAWTGRRISRYTF.

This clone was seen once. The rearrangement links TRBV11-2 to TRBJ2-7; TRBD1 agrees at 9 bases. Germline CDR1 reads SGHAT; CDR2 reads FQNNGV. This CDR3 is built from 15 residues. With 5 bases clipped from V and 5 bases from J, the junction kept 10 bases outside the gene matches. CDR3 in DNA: TGTGCCAGCAGCCTTAGACCGGGACAGGGTGACGAGCAGTACTTC. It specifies CASSLRPGQGDEQYF.

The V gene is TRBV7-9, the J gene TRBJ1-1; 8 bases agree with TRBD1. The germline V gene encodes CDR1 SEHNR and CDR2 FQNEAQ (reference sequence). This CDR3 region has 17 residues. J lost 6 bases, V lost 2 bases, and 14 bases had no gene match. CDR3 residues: CASSLYRDRKGGAEAFF. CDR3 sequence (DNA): TGTGCCAGCAGCTTATACCGGGACAGGAAAGGAGGGGCTGAAGCTTTCTTT.

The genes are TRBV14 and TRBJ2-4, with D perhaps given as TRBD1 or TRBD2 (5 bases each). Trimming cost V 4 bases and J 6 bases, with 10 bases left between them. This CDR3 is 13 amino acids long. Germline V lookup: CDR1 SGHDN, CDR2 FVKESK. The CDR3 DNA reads TGTGCCAGCAGCCCCGGGGCAACAAACATTCAGTACTTC. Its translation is CASSPGATNIQYF.

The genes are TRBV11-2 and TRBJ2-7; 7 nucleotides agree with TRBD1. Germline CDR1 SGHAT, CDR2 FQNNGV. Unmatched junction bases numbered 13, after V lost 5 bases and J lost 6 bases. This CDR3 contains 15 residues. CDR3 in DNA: TGTGCCAGCAGCCTAAATAGGGGACAGCACTCCGAGCAGTACTTC. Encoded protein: CASSLNRGQHSEQYF.

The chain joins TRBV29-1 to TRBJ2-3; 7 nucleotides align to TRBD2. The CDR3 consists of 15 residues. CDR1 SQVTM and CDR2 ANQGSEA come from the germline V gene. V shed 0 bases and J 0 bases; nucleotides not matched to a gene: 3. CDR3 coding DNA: TGCAGCGTTGAAGATTGGGAGGGTAGCACAGATACGCAGTATTTT. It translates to CSVEDWEGSTDTQYF.

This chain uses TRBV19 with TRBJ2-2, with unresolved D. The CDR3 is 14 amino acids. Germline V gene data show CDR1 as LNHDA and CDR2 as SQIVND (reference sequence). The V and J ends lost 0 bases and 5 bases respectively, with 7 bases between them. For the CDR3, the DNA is TGTGCCAGTAGTATAGATCTGGGGACCGGGGAGCTGTTTTTT. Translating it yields CASSIDLGTGELFF. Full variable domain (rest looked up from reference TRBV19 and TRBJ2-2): DGGITQSPKYLFRKEGQNVTLSCEQNLNHDAMYWYRQDPGQGLRLIYYSQIVNDFQKGDIAEGYSVSREKKESFPLTVTSAQKNPTAFYLCASSIDLGTGELFFGEGSRLTVL.

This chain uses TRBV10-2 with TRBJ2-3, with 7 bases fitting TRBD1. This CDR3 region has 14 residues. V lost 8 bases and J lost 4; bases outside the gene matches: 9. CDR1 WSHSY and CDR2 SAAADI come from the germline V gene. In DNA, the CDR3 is TGCGCCAGCGGAGAGGACAGGCTCGCAGATACGCAGTATTTT. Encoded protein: CASGEDRLADTQYF.

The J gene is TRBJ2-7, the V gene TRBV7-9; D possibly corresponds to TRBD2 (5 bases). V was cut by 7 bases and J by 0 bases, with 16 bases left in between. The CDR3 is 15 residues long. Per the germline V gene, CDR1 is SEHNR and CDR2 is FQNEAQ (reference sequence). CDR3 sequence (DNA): TGTGCCAGCACCCCCTACTTAGGGAGCTCCTACGAGCAGTACTTC. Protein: CASTPYLGSSYEQYF. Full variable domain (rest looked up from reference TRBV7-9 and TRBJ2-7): DTGVSQNPRHKITKRGQNVTFRCDPISEHNRLYWYRQTLGQGPEFLTYFQNEAQLEKSRLLSDRFSAERPKGSFSTLEIQRTEQGDSAMYLCASTPYLGSSYEQYFGPGTRLTVT.

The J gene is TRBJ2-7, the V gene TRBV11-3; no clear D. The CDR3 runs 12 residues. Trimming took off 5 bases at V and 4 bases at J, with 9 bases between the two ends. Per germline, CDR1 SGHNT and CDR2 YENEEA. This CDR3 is CASSPPHYEQYF. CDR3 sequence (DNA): TGTGCCAGCAGCCCACCTCATTACGAGCAGTACTTC.

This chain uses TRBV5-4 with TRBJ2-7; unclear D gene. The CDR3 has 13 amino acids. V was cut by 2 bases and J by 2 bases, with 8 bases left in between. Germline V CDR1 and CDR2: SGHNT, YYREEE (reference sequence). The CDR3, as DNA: TGTGCCAGCAGCTTTCTCCCCGCCTACGAGCAGTACTTC. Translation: CASSFLPAYEQYF.

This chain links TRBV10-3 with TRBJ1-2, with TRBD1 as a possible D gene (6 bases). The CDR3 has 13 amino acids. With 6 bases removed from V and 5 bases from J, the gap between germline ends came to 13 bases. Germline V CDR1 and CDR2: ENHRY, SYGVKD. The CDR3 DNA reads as TGTGCCATCAGCCGGGACACGAGTTATGGCTACACCTTC. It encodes CAISRDTSYGYTF.

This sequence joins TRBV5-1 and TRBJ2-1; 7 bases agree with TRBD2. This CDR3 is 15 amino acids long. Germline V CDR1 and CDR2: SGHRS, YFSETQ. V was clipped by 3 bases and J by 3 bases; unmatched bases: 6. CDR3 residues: CASSSGLGDYNEQFF. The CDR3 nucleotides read TGCGCCAGCAGCTCAGGACTAGGAGACTACAATGAGCAGTTCTTC.

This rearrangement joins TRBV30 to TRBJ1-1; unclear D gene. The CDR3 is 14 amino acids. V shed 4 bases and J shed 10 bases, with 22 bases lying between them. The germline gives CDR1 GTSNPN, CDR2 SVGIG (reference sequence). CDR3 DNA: TGTGCCTGGAATAATCCCTTTGGGAGAGTGTCAGCTTTCTTT. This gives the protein CAWNNPFGRVSAFF.